One and the same sample provided the 3 T cell receptor beta chains below, sequenced in a study of identical twins (dated by TCRdb to 2016 to 2017). Library preparation employed 5' RACE. Sequencing instrument: Illumina HiSeq 2000. Starting from the raw public reads, TCRdb applied fastp trimming at Q25, assembled clones with MiXCR and retained in-frame beta chains. When rows share a CDR3 protein, they turn into one entry using the most common DNA and genes. This sample comprises 1.5 million to 2 million distinct CDR3 sequences, around 29% of them detected only once. The ten top clones hold roughly 0.3% of the sample. What was sequenced was cord blood. All receptors derive from a newborn girl in good health.

The chain is built from TRBV25-1 and TRBJ2-3; D is unresolved. Germline assignment: CDR1 MGHDK and CDR2 SYGVNS. V lost 3 bases and J 2 bases, leaving 12 bases between the germline ends. The CDR3 totals 15 residues. CDR3 amino acids: CASSDALLPTDTQYF. CDR3 in DNA: TGTGCCAGCAGTGATGCCCTATTACCCACAGATACGCAGTATTTT.

The chain recombines TRBV4-2 with TRBJ2-3; no definite D call. The CDR3 sequence is 14 residues long. With 2 bases removed from V and 0 bases from J, the gap between germline ends came to 6 bases. CDR1 and CDR2 from the germline V gene are LGHNA and YNFKEQ. The CDR3 DNA follows: TGTGCCAGCAGCCAAAGCGAGAGCACAGATACGCAGTATTTT. Residues: CASSQSESTDTQYF.

In the case of this clonotype: At one of its ends the junction is not consistent with the germline gene, which may arise from a read error. This CDR3 is CASSPPGEYGHTF. The CDR3 region has the DNA TGTGCCAGCAGCCCCCCCGGCGAATATGGCCACACCTTC. This chain joins TRBV11-2 and TRBJ1-2; D gene uncertain. Germline V lookup: CDR1 SGHAT, CDR2 FQNNGV. The CDR3 spans 13 residues.